The entry below describes one T cell receptor (beta chain). These data are taken from a study of molecular identifiers for immune sequencing clone quantification. One entry per CDR3 protein results from TCRdb running MiXCR on the PCR reads. This sample has under 65,000 distinct CDR3 sequences; 25% occur once, and the top ten carry around 2%. This CDR3 is built from 16 residues. The V end was cut by 0 bases, the J end by 0 bases, with 12 bases between. CDR1 and CDR2 from the germline V gene are LNHDA and SQIVND (reference sequence). The authors sorted naive CD8 T cells as CD8+CD4-CCR7+CD45RA+. The specimen sequenced was naive CD8+ T cells from blood, with Jurkat cell RNA spiked in. Subset given: FACS-sorted CD8+CD4-CCR7+CD45RA+ naive T cells. The TCR was taken from a human donor in good health. Some libraries in this study had Jurkat cell RNA spiked in. The rearrangement joins TRBV19 to TRBJ2-7, with D possibly being TRBD2 (6 bases). The CDR3 DNA sequence: TGTGCCAGTAGTATAGATCTTGCGGGAAGCTCCTACGAGCAGTACTTC. It codes for CASSIDLAGSSYEQYF.